The T cell receptor beta chain under discussion was sequenced for a study of radiotherapy plus CTLA-4 blockade in lung cancer. For the study at large: Objective responses emerged in roughly a sixth of patients, and 30% to 40% attained disease control. Overall study findings and caveats: Tumor-derived TCR clones expanded in blood after radiotherapy plus ipilimumab. Reported findings show early blood T cell clone dynamics, with interferon-beta, best predicted response.

Profiling relied on immunoSEQ multiplex PCR, and the TCRdb table lists in-frame clones only, not all of them. The top ten hold roughly 25% of the sample, which has 85,000 to 95,000 clones, roughly 80% seen once. Concerning this clone: The antigen remains unidentified.

Chemo-refractory metastatic non-small-cell lung cancer patients received focal radiation with ipilimumab CTLA-4 blockade. Trimming stripped 4 bases from V and 5 bases from J, with 14 bases between. This CDR3 is 13 amino acids long. Germline-derived CDR1 and CDR2 are SQVTM and ANQGSEA. This sample comprised peripheral blood, obtained from a patient treated with radiotherapy plus ipilimumab. The clonotype was recovered from a human donor with non-small cell lung cancer that progressed on radiotherapy plus ipilimumab. The chain combines TRBV29-1 with TRBJ1-1; D may be TRBD1 (5 bases). In DNA form, the CDR3 reads TGCAGCGTTGGGGCCAGGGCTCTGACTGAAGCTTTCTTT. It is translated as CSVGARALTEAFF.